Sequencing of this TCR delta chain was carried out in a study of human gamma delta and Vdelta1 T cells listed by TCRdb under 2018. Background on the whole study: Delta One T cells, Vd1+ gamma-delta T cells, were investigated in the study as cytotoxic effectors against acute myeloid leukemia.

On this clone itself: Its binding antigen is unknown. Nothing much larger sits one base from this clone, and base qualities are not available.

Relative to germline, V is 2 bases shorter and J is 4 bases shorter, with 14 bases between their ends. According to the germline V gene, CDR1 reads TSWWSYY and CDR2 reads QGS. Inclusive of the bounding cysteine and phenylalanine, the CDR3 is 16 residues long. The read is trimmed to its CDR3 DNA, 48 bases read in frame from base 1. Beyond this particular receptor, the publication reports: Polyclonality and broad cytotoxic targeting of acute myeloid leukemia were reported for Delta One T cells.

The library was obtained by PCR. Sequencing took place on an Illumina MiSeq. Public reads were reanalyzed in TCRdb with CATT, and rows carrying the same DNA were merged afterwards. This sample comprises 6,200 or so delta-chain clones, more than 35% of them detected only once. Together, the top ten hold approximately 9% of the sample. This TCR was recovered from a human donor in good health. Sequencing was done on a sample of Vdelta1 gamma-delta T cells from blood grown in culture (DOT cells). The cell subset or site label, read with the paper, signifies: Delta One T cells, in vitro expanded/differentiated Vd1+ gamma-delta T cells. This sequence uses TRDV1 and TRDJ2; possibly the D gene is TRDD3, per 5 matching bases. The CDR3 has the sequence CALGEGRGYRTAQLFF. In nucleotides, the sequence is TGTGCTCTTGGGGAAGGGCGGGGGTACCGGACAGCACAACTCTTCTTT.